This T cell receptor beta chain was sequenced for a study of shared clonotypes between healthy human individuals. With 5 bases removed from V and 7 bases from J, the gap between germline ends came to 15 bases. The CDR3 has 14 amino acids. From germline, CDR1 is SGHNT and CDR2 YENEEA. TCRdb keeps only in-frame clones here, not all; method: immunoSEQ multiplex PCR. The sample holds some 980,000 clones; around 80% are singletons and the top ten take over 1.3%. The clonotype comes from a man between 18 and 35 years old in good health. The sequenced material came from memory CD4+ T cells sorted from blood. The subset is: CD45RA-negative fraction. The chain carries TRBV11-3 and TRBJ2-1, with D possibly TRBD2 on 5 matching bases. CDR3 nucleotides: TGTGCCAGCAGCCGGGCGGGCTTGAGGAATGAGCAGTTCTTC. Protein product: CASSRAGLRNEQFF.